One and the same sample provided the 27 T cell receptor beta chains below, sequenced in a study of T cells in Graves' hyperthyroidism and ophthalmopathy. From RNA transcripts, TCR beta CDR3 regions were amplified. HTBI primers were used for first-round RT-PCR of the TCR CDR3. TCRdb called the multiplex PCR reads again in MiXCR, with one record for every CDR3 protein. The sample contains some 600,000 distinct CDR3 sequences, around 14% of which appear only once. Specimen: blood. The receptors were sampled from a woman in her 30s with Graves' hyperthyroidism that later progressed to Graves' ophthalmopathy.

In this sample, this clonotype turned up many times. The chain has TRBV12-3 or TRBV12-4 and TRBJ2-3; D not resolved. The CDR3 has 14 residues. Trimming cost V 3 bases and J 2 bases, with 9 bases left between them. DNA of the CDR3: TGTGCCAGCAGTTTTGTCTCTACCACAGATACGCAGTATTTT. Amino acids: CASSFVSTTDTQYF.

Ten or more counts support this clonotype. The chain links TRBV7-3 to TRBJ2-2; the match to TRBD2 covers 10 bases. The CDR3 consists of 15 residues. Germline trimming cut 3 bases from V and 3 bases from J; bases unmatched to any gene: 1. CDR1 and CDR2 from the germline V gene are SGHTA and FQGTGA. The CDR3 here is CASSLSGRDTGELFF. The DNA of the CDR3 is TGTGCCAGCAGCTTGAGCGGGAGGGACACCGGGGAGCTGTTTTTT. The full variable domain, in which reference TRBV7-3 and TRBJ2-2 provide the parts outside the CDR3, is GAGVSQTPSNKVTEKGKYVELRCDPISGHTALYWYRQSLGQGPEFLIYFQGTGAADDSGLPNDRFFAVRPEGSVSTLKIQRTERGDSAVYLCASSLSGRDTGELFFGEGSRLTVL.

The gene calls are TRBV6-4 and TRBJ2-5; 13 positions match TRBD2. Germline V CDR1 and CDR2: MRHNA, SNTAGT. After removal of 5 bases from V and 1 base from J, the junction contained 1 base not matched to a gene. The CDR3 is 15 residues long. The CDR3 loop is CASSRTSGGQETQYF. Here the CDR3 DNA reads TGTGCCAGCAGTCGGACTAGCGGGGGCCAAGAGACCCAGTACTTC.

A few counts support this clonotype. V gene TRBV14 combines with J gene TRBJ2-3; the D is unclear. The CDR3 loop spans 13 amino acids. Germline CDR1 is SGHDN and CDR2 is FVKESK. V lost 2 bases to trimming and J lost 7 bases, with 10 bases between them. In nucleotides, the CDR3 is TGTGCCAGCAGCCAATTCAGCAGCCATACGCAGTATTTT. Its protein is CASSQFSSHTQYF.

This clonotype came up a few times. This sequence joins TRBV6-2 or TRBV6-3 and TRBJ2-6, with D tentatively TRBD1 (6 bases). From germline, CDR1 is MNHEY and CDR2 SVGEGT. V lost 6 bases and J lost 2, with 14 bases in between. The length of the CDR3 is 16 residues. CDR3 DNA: TGTGCCAGCAGCCAAGACCCAGGGGCTGGGGCCAACGTCCTGACTTTC. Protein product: CASSQDPGAGANVLTF.

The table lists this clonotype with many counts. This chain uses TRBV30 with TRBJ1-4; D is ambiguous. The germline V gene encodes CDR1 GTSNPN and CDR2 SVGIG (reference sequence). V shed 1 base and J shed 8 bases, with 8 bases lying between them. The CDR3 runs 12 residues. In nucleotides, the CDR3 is TGTGCCTGGAGTGCCCCATCCGAAAAACTGTTTTTT. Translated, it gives CAWSAPSEKLFF.

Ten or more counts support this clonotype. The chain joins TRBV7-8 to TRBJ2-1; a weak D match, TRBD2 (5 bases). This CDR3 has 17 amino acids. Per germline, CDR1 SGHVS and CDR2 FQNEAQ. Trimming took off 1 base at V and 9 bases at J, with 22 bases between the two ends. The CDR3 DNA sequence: TGTGCCAGCAGCTTAGGCGGGTTAGGGAGAGGACGAGGTGAGCAGTTCTTC. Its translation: CASSLGGLGRGRGEQFF.

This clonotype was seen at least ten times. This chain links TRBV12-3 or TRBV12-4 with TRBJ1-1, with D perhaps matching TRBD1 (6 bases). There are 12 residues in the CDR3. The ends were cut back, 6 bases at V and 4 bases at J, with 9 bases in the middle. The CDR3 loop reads CASRQGPTEAFF. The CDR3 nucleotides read TGTGCCAGCAGGCAGGGGCCCACTGAAGCTTTCTTT.

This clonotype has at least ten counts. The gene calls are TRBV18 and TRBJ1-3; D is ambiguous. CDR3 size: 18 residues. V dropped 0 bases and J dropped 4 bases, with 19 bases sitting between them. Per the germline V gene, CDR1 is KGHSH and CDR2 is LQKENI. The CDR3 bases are TGTGCCAGCTCACCACCGACGCCGCACGAGGTAGCAGGAAACACCATATATTTT. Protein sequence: CASSPPTPHEVAGNTIYF. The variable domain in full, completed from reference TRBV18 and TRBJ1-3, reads NAGVMQNPRHLVRRRGQEARLRCSPMKGHSHVYWYRQLPEEGLKFMVYLQKENIIDESGMPKERFSAEFPKEGPSILRIQQVVRGDSAAYFCASSPPTPHEVAGNTIYFGEGSWLTVV.

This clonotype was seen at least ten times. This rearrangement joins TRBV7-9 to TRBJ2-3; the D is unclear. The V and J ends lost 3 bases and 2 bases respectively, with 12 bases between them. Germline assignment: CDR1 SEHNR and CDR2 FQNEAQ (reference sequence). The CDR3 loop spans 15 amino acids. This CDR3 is CASSFPSVSTDTQYF. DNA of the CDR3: TGTGCCAGCAGCTTCCCGAGTGTTTCCACAGATACGCAGTATTTT.

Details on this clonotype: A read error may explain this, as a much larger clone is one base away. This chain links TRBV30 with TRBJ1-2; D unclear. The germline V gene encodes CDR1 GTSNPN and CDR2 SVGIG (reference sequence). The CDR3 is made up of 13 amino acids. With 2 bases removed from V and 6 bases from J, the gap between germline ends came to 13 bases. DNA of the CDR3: TGTGCCTGGAGTATAGCCCTCTGGGATGGCTACACCTTC. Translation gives CAWSIALWDGYTF.

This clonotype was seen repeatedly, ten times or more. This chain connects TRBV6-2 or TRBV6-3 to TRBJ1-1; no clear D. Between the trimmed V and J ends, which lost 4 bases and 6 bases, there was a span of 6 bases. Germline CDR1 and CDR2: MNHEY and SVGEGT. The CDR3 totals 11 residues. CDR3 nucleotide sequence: TGTGCCAGCAGTTTTAGGCCTGAAGCTTTCTTT. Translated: CASSFRPEAFF.

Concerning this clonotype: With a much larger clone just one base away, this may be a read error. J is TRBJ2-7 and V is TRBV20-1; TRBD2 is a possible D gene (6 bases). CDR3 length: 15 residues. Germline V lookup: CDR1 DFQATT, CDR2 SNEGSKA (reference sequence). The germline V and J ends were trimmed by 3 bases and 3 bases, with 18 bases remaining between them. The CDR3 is CSASKVGRGDYEQYF. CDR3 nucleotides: TGCAGTGCTAGCAAGGTGGGGCGGGGAGACTACGAGCAGTACTTC.

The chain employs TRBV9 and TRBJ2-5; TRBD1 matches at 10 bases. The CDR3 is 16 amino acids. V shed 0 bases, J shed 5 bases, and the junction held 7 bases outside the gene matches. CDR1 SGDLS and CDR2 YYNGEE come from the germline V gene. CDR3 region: CASSVAETGGGETQYF. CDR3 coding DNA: TGTGCCAGCAGCGTAGCAGAGACAGGGGGCGGGGAGACCCAGTACTTC.

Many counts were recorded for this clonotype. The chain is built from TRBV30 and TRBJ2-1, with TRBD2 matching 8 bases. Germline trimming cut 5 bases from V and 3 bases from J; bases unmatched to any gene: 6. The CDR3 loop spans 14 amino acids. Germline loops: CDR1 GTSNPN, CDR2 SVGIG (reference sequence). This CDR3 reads CAWEGREDYNEQFF. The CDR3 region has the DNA TGTGCCTGGGAGGGGCGGGAGGACTACAATGAGCAGTTCTTC.

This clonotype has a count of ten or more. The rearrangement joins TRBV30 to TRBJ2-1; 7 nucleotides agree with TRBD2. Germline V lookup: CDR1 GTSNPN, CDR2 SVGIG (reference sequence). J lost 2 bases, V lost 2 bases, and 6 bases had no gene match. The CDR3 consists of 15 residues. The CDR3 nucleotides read TGTGCCTGGAGTCCCGGGACTACAGCCTACAATGAGCAGTTCTTC. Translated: CAWSPGTTAYNEQFF.

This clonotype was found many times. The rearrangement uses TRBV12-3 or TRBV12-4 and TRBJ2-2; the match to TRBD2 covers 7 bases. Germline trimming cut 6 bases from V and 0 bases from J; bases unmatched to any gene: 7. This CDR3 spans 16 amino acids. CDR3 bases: TGTGCCAGCAGCCCCCGCCGGGGGGCGAACACCGGGGAGCTGTTTTTT. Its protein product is CASSPRRGANTGELFF.

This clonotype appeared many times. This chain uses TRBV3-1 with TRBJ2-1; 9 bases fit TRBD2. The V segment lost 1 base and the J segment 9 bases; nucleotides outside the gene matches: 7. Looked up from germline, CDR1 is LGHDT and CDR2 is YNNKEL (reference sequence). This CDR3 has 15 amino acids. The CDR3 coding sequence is TGTGCCAGCAGCCAAGGGCTAGCGGGATCGGGTGAGCAGTTCTTC. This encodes CASSQGLAGSGEQFF.

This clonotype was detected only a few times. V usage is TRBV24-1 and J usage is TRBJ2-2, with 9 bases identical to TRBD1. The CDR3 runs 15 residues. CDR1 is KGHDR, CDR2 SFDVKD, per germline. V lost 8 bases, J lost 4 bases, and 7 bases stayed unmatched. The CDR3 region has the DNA TGTGCCACCACCAGAACAGGGGGCGCCACCGGGGAGCTGTTTTTT. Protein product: CATTRTGGATGELFF.

The CDR3 DNA reads as TGTGCCAGCAGCACCGGGACAACCCAAGAGACCCAGTACTTC. It translates to CASSTGTTQETQYF. The J gene is TRBJ2-5, the V gene TRBV7-9, with TRBD1 as a possible D gene (6 bases). Germline-derived CDR1 and CDR2 are SEHNR and FQNEAQ (reference sequence). This CDR3 has 14 residues. V dropped 5 bases and J dropped 1 base, with 11 bases sitting between them.

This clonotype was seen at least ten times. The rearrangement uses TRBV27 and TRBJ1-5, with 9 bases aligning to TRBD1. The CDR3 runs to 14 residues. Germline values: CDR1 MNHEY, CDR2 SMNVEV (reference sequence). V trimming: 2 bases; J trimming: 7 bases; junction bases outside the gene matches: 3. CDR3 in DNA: TGTGCCAGCAGTTTAATGACAGGGGGACAGCCCCAGCATTTT. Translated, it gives CASSLMTGGQPQHF.

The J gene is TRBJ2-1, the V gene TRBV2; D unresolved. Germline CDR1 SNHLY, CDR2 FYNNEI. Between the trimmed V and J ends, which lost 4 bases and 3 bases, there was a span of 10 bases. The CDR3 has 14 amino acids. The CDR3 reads CASSARLVYNEQFF. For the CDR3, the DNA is TGTGCCAGCAGTGCAAGATTGGTCTACAATGAGCAGTTCTTC.

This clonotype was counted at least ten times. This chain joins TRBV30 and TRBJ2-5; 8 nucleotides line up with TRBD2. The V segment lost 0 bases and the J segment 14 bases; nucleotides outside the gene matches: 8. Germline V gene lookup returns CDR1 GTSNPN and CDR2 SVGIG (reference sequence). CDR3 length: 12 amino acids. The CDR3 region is CAWSVPSGRLYF. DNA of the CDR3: TGTGCCTGGAGTGTACCCAGCGGGAGATTATACTTC.

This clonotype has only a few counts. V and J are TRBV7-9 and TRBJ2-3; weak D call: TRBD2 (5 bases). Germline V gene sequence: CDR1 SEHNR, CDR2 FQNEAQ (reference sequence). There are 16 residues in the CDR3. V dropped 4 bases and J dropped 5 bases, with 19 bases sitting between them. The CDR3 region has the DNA TGTGCCAGCAGCTCCCCCAGAGGCCTCGAGGGAGATACGCAGTATTTT. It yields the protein CASSSPRGLEGDTQYF.

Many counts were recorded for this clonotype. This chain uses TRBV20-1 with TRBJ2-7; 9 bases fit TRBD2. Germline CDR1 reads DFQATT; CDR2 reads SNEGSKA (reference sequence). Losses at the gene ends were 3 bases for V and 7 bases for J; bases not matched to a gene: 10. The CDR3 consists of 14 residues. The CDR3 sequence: CSASRAGGREEQYF. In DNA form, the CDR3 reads TGCAGTGCTAGTCGGGCGGGAGGGCGCGAAGAGCAGTACTTC.

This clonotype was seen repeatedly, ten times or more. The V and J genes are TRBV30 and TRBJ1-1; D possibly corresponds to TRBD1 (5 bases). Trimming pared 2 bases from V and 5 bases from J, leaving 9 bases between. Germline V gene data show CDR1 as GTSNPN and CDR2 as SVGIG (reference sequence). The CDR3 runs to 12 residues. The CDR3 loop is CAWSFGGTEAFF. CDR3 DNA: TGTGCCTGGAGTTTTGGGGGGACTGAAGCTTTCTTT. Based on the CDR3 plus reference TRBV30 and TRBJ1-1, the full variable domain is SQTIHQWPATLVQPVGSPLSLECTVEGTSNPNLYWYRQAAGRGLQLLFYSVGIGQISSEVPQNLSASRPQDRQFILSSKKLLLSDSGFYLCAWSFGGTEAFFGQGTRLTVV.

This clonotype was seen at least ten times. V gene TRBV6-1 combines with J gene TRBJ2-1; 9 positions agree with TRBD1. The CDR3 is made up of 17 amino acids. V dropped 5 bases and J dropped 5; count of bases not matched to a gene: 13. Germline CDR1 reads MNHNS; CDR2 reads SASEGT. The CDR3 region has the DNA TGTGCCAGCAGTCAATCCCCGGGGGACAGGGTTAACAATGAGCAGTTCTTC. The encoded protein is CASSQSPGDRVNNEQFF.